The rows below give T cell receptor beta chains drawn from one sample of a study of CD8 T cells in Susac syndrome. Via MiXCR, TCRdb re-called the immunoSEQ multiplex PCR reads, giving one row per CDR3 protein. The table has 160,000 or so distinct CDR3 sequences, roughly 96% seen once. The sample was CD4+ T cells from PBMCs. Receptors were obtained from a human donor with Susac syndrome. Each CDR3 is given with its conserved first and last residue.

CDR3: CASSRGDSGNTIYF; V: TRBV2; J: TRBJ1-3
CDR3: CASSATGTANEKLFF; V: TRBV9; J: TRBJ1-4
CDR3: CASSPPGPYEQYF; V: TRBV18; J: TRBJ2-7
CDR3: CSAMKDSNQPQHF; V: TRBV20-1; J: TRBJ1-5
CDR3: CASSQGGLAGAEQFF; V: TRBV4-2; J: TRBJ2-1
CDR3: CASSEQRANVLTF; V: TRBV2; J: TRBJ2-6
CDR3: CSASGGQVGDTQYF; V: TRBV20-1; J: TRBJ2-3
CDR3: CASSLEVHGTGNTEAFF; V: TRBV7-9; J: TRBJ1-1
CDR3: CASRPSGALYEQYF; V: TRBV3-1; J: TRBJ2-7
CDR3: CASSAGQGISGYTF; V: TRBV27; J: TRBJ1-2
CDR3: CASSVAGSTSGANVLTF; V: TRBV9; J: TRBJ2-6
CDR3: CASSSLAGGMAGELFF; V: TRBV7-3; J: TRBJ2-2
CDR3: CASSPGTSATDTQYF; V: TRBV7-7; J: TRBJ2-3
CDR3: CASSHTGLTGNTIYF; V: TRBV27; J: TRBJ1-3
CDR3: CSARGTGGGYGYTF; V: TRBV20-1; J: TRBJ1-2
CDR3: CASSYSAGNSNQPQHF; V: TRBV6-6; J: TRBJ1-5
CDR3: CASSEWVGGEETQYF; V: TRBV6-1; J: TRBJ2-5
CDR3: CASSHSYEQYF; V: TRBV12-3/TRBV12-4; J: TRBJ2-7
CDR3: CASSQDGTGGDEQFF; V: TRBV4-2; J: TRBJ2-1
CDR3: CSVHLKTVLVLNEQFF; V: TRBV29-1; J: TRBJ2-1
CDR3: CSAKPYTGELFF; V: TRBV29-1; J: TRBJ2-2
CDR3: CAISAGGQGAYEQYF; V: TRBV10-3; J: TRBJ2-7
CDR3: CASADPGLAGTDTQYF; V: TRBV19; J: TRBJ2-3
CDR3: CASSPRRDSGANVLTF; V: TRBV19; J: TRBJ2-6
CDR3: CATSPAAVYEQYF; V: TRBV15; J: TRBJ2-7
CDR3: CASKGFNTEAFF; V: TRBV2; J: TRBJ1-1
CDR3: CASSGEGIKGETQYF; V: TRBV2; J: TRBJ2-5
CDR3: CASSSVTWNTEAFF; V: TRBV5-4; J: TRBJ1-1
CDR3: CASSQTGRYGYTF; V: TRBV3-1; J: TRBJ1-2
CDR3: CATRPTANYGYTF; V: TRBV23-1; J: TRBJ1-2
CDR3: CSASLAGPKNIQYF; V: TRBV20-1; J: TRBJ2-4
CDR3: CASRGYLEGIQEQYF; V: TRBV25-1; J: TRBJ2-7
CDR3: CATRQGNEQYF; V: TRBV25-1; J: TRBJ2-7
CDR3: CASSLGGRTSGNTIYF; V: TRBV11-2; J: TRBJ1-3
CDR3: CSATYTGTSSYNEQFF; V: TRBV20-1; J: TRBJ2-1
CDR3: CASSWGGAGETQYF; V: TRBV7-3; J: TRBJ2-5